A single T cell receptor (beta chain) is shown here with its context. This entry belongs to a study of blood T cell repertoires in COVID-19. In terms of age and location, participants ranged from roughly 18 to 95 years and lived in about two dozen US areas. This table comes from immunoSEQ multiplex PCR, and its TCRdb copy is limited to in-frame clones, with some not included. The sample holds roughly 150,000 clones, around four fifths seen once. The V gene's germline CDR1 is MDHEN and CDR2 SYDVKM. There are 15 residues in the CDR3. V was pared by 5 bases and J by 1 base, with 7 bases of the junction left unmatched.

Sequencing input: PBMCs or T cells enriched from blood (not recorded which). V and J are TRBV28 and TRBJ2-7; 8 bases line up with TRBD1. The sequence came from a woman aged 50 to 60 who had recovered from COVID-19. Here the CDR3 reads CASSPAGGGSYEQYF. In DNA form, the CDR3 reads TGTGCCAGCAGTCCTGCAGGGGGCGGTTCCTACGAGCAGTACTTC.